Presented here are 9 T cell receptor beta chains from one specimen sequenced in a study of T cell changes during pregnancy in multiple sclerosis. The assay was immunoSEQ multiplex PCR, and TCRdb's table has in-frame clones only and misses some. The sample yields approximately 44,000 clones, 90% seen once. Sequencing used CD4+ T cells from peripheral blood mononuclear cells, obtained before pregnancy. Every receptor here comes from a female donor with multiple sclerosis, enrolled in a pregnancy study.

The chain carries TRBV6-5 and TRBJ2-7; the D gene is possibly TRBD1 (6 bases). Deletions cut 6 bases from V and 0 bases from J, with 12 bases between. Germline lookup yields CDR1 MNHEY and CDR2 SVGAGI. There are 14 residues in the CDR3. DNA for the CDR3: TGTGCCAGCAGGCCTACAGGGCCCTCCTACGAGCAGTACTTC. Its translation is CASRPTGPSYEQYF.

The V gene is TRBV5-5, the J gene TRBJ1-3; D call uncertain. Trimming removed 5 bases at V and 4 bases at J, with 16 bases between. The CDR3 spans 15 residues. CDR1 and CDR2 (germline): SGHKS, YYEKEE (reference sequence). CDR3 coding DNA: TGTGCCAGCAGTTCGCACCGGGTCCCCGGAAACACCATATATTTT. The encoded protein is CASSSHRVPGNTIYF.

The chain joins TRBV5-1 to TRBJ1-1, with 8 nucleotides matching TRBD1. This CDR3 has 18 amino acids. After removal of 4 bases from V and 0 bases from J, the junction contained 14 bases not matched to a gene. From germline, CDR1 is SGHRS and CDR2 YFSETQ. The CDR3 spells CASSGRTGLPDMNTEAFF. The CDR3 region has the DNA TGCGCCAGCAGCGGTCGGACAGGGCTCCCGGATATGAACACTGAAGCTTTCTTT.

The chain is built from TRBV4-1 and TRBJ2-1; D may be TRBD2 (6 bases). This CDR3 comprises 17 residues. Germline V gene data show CDR1 as MGHRA and CDR2 as YSYEKL. Trimming cost V 4 bases and J 10 bases, with 26 bases left between them. The CDR3 here is CASSLEGGGGVGTEQFF. As DNA, the CDR3 is TGCGCCAGCAGCCTGGAGGGAGGAGGCGGGGTGGGGACCGAGCAGTTCTTC.

The gene calls are TRBV7-6 and TRBJ2-3; TRBD2 matches 12 bases. The CDR3 is 21 residues long. Germline loops: CDR1 SGHVS, CDR2 FNYEAQ. Germline trimming cut 4 bases from V and 3 bases from J; bases unmatched to any gene: 20. The DNA for the CDR3 is TGTGCCAGCAGCTCGGGATTACGCGGGACTAGCGGGCGCCGTACGACAGATACGCAGTATTTT. It is translated as CASSSGLRGTSGRRTTDTQYF.

The chain is built from TRBV7-2 and TRBJ2-1, with TRBD2 matching 9 bases. In germline, CDR1 is SGHTA, CDR2 FQGNSA. The CDR3 consists of 15 residues. Unmatched junction bases numbered 3, after V lost 1 base and J lost 5 bases. This CDR3 is CASSLVAGGNNEQFF. The CDR3, as DNA: TGTGCCAGCAGCTTAGTTGCGGGAGGGAACAATGAGCAGTTCTTC.

Turning to this clone: At one end, the junction sequence differs from germline, possibly due to a read error. The V call is TRBV6-1, the J call TRBJ1-5; D is undetermined. This CDR3 has 16 amino acids. Germline-derived CDR1 and CDR2 are MNHNS and SASEGT. The CDR3 protein is CASSELGRRRNQPQHF. CDR3 in DNA: TGTGCCAGCAGTGAACTGGGGAGAAGACGCAACCAGCCCCAGCATTTT.

The J gene is TRBJ1-2, the V gene TRBV7-9; D call uncertain. Per the germline V gene, CDR1 is SEHNR and CDR2 is FQNEAQ (reference sequence). The V end was cut by 0 bases, the J end by 7 bases, with 6 bases between. The CDR3 consists of 12 residues. In DNA, the CDR3 is TGTGCCAGCAGCTTAGCGGAGGTTGGCTACACCTTC. Its protein product is CASSLAEVGYTF.

The J gene is TRBJ2-1, the V gene TRBV7-6, with 9 bases that match TRBD2. Germline loops: CDR1 SGHVS, CDR2 FNYEAQ. V was pared by 1 base and J by 2 bases, with 3 bases of the junction left unmatched. The CDR3 has 16 amino acids. In DNA form, the CDR3 reads TGTGCCAGCAGCTTAGATAGCGGGAGTGCCTACAATGAGCAGTTCTTC. This codes for CASSLDSGSAYNEQFF.